The following is a T cell receptor (beta chain) sequence with its context. Per the study methods: Amplification with reference gene primers provided the estimates of nucleated cell counts. Assay: immunoSEQ multiplex PCR; the TCRdb copy retains only in-frame clones and omits some. That table supplies the V and J calls and clone size; D and trimming were determined from the DNA. This table holds about 200,000 clones, approximately 91% found once. This CDR3 comprises 10 residues. The V end lost 9 bases, the J end lost 8 bases, and 10 bases lay between the germline ends. From germline, CDR1 is WNHNN and CDR2 SYGVQD (reference sequence). The data were taken from a study of blood T cell repertoires in COVID-19. Whole-study context: Acute and convalescent COVID-19 samples came from the United States, Italy and Spain. T cells, B-cell-depleted T cells, or PBMCs provided the cDNA or gDNA that served as material.

The source material was peripheral blood. The receptor's source is a man in his forties with acute or convalescent COVID-19. The chain recombines TRBV10-1 with TRBJ1-2; D call uncertain. The CDR3 is CARGLEGYTF. The CDR3, as DNA: TGCGCCAGGGGTTTGGAGGGCTACACCTTC.